Each of the 11 T cell receptor beta chains below was sequenced from the same sample in a study of CD8+ T cells in alopecia areata. Treatment described: oral pan-JAK inhibitor, 5-10 mg twice daily. Sequencing templates came from extracted RNA that was reverse transcribed into cDNA. The assay was immunoSEQ multiplex PCR, and TCRdb's table has in-frame clones only and misses some. The table records 150,000 to 250,000 clones, 60% of them present only once. The sequencing used CD4+ T cells sorted from blood, collected at week 4, from a patient treated with tofacitinib. The receptor source for this set is a human donor with alopecia areata.

The CDR3 DNA reads TGCAGTGAAACCGGGACAGGGATCGGCACAGATACGCAGTATTTT. It yields the protein CSETGTGIGTDTQYF. J is TRBJ2-3 and V is TRBV29-1, with TRBD1 matching 9 bases. This CDR3 contains 15 residues. Germline V lookup: CDR1 SQVTM, CDR2 ANQGSEA.

The CDR3 spells CASSFLTGNTEAFF. For the CDR3, the DNA is TGCGCCAGCAGCTTTTTGACAGGGAACACTGAAGCTTTCTTT. The rearrangement joins TRBV5-1 to TRBJ1-1; maybe TRBD1 (6 bases). CDR1 is SGHRS and CDR2 is YFSETQ in the germline V gene. The CDR3 runs 14 residues. Trimming took off 2 bases at V and 1 base at J, with 9 bases between the two ends.

The rearrangement uses TRBV11-2 and TRBJ1-1, with D possibly TRBD1 on 5 matching bases. Looked up from germline, CDR1 is SGHAT and CDR2 is FQNNGV. The V and J ends lost 2 bases and 8 bases respectively, with 15 bases between them. The CDR3 contains 14 residues. In DNA form, the CDR3 reads TGTGCCAGCAGCTTACTCGGGGGTCCCACGGAAGCTTTCTTT. Protein sequence: CASSLLGGPTEAFF.

This chain links TRBV27 with TRBJ1-4; TRBD1 is a possible D gene (5 bases). The V gene's germline CDR1 is MNHEY and CDR2 SMNVEV (reference sequence). The V end lost 5 bases, the J end lost 10 bases, and 14 bases lay between the germline ends. This CDR3 is 13 amino acids long. The CDR3 reads CASSTGLGGKLFF. CDR3 in DNA: TGTGCCAGCAGTACAGGATTGGGGGGAAAACTGTTTTTT.

V usage is TRBV30 and J usage is TRBJ1-2; D not certain. V lost 2 bases and J lost 5, with 9 bases in between. The CDR3 totals 12 residues. Germline V gene sequence: CDR1 GTSNPN, CDR2 SVGIG (reference sequence). In nucleotides, the CDR3 is TGTGCCTGGAGTCAGGTACAGTATGGCTACACCTTC. It yields the protein CAWSQVQYGYTF.

The chain combines TRBV4-3 with TRBJ2-2, with D possibly being TRBD2 (5 bases). The germline gives CDR1 LGHNA, CDR2 YSLEER. The CDR3 length is 17 residues. With 0 bases removed from V and 4 bases from J, the gap between germline ends came to 15 bases. CDR3 residues: CASSQEGGGVATGELFF. CDR3 DNA: TGCGCCAGCAGCCAAGAAGGAGGAGGAGTTGCCACCGGGGAGCTGTTTTTT.

The rearrangement uses TRBV7-8 and TRBJ2-3; D might be TRBD1 or TRBD2, each matching 7 bases. Trimming took 5 bases from V and 2 from J, leaving 14 bases between them. This CDR3 is built from 15 residues. CDR1 SGHVS and CDR2 FQNEAQ come from the germline V gene. CDR3 nucleotides: TGTGCCAGCAGCCCTCAGGGGGGGTACACAGATACGCAGTATTTT. Encoded protein: CASSPQGGYTDTQYF.

CDR3: CASSLVGDRSTDTQYF. In DNA form, the CDR3 reads TGCGCCAGCAGCTTGGTAGGGGACAGAAGCACAGATACGCAGTATTTT. The V gene is TRBV5-1, the J gene TRBJ2-3, with TRBD1 matching 7 bases. Unmatched junction bases numbered 4, after V lost 0 bases and J lost 0 bases. The CDR3 has 16 residues. From germline, CDR1 is SGHRS and CDR2 YFSETQ.

Turning to this clone: One junction end disagrees with the germline gene, perhaps due to a read error. Other DNA sequences in this specimen translate into the identical CDR3. J is TRBJ1-1 and V is TRBV7-7, with a tentative D call TRBD1 (5 bases). The CDR3 consists of 13 residues. Germline V lookup: CDR1 SSHAT, CDR2 FNYEAQ (reference sequence). The CDR3 is CASSLDRNTEAFF. The CDR3 region has the DNA TGTGCTAGCAGCTTAGACAGGAACACTGAAGCTTTCTTT.

The genes are TRBV6-1 and TRBJ2-5; D is unresolved. Germline CDR1 is MNHNS and CDR2 is SASEGT. With 4 bases removed from V and 3 bases from J, the gap between germline ends came to 9 bases. The CDR3 spans 13 residues. The CDR3 protein is CASSVGSKETQYF. CDR3 nucleotide sequence: TGTGCCAGCAGTGTCGGGTCCAAAGAGACCCAGTACTTC.

This chain joins TRBV7-2 and TRBJ2-1; D is possibly TRBD2 (5 bases). This CDR3 has 15 amino acids. Germline V gives CDR1 SGHTA, CDR2 FQGNSA. The V end lost 3 bases, the J end lost 7 bases, and 16 bases lay between the germline ends. CDR3 residues: CASSFTSSRGNEQFF. The DNA for the CDR3 is TGTGCCAGCAGCTTTACTAGTTCTAGAGGGAATGAGCAGTTCTTC.